The rows below give T cell receptor beta chains drawn from one sample of a study of T cells after somatic rescue of genetic block. Assay used: immunoSEQ multiplex PCR; TCRdb lists only in-frame clones, some missing. Among approximately 67,000 clones, just over 90% were seen once, and the ten largest hold approximately 3%. Sequences were obtained from peripheral blood mononuclear cells (PBMCs). The receptors come from a man aged 40-55 years. CDR3s include the opening cysteine and the closing phenylalanine or tryptophan. D genes are given only for firm matches. Rows may omit the clone size; those that give it use once, few, many or a size class.

>TRBV27|TRBD1|TRBJ1-1|.|15
TGTGCCAGCAGTTCCCCGACAGGGCTCAACACTGAAGCTTTCTTT
CASSSPTGLNTEAFF
>TRBV4-3|.|TRBJ2-5|.|13
TGCGCCAGCAGCCAAGACCAGCGGGAGACCCAGTACTTC
CASSQDQRETQYF
>TRBV5-5|.|TRBJ1-3|.|14
TGTGCCAGCAGCCCGCTACACCCTGGAAACACCATATATTTT
CASSPLHPGNTIYF
>TRBV27|TRBD1|TRBJ2-1|once|16
TGTGCCAGCGCCCCTCTAGGGACAGGGAATTCAGATGAGCAGTTCTTC
CASAPLGTGNSDEQFF
>TRBV6-5|.|TRBJ2-3|.|16
TGTGCCAGCAGTTACTCACCGGGCGGGGGCACAGATACGCAGTATTTT
CASSYSPGGGTDTQYF
>TRBV29-1|.|TRBJ1-6|.|11
TGCAGCGCTACTGAACAGGGTGCGGAATACTTT
CSATEQGAEYF
>TRBV5-1|.|TRBJ2-3|.|14
TGCGCCAGCAGCTTCAGTACCCGCACAGATACGCAGTATTTT
CASSFSTRTDTQYF
>TRBV5-4|.|TRBJ1-1|.|12
TGTGCCAGCAGCTTGGGACAGTCTGAAGCTTTCTTT
CASSLGQSEAFF
>TRBV14|.|TRBJ2-1|.|16
TGTGCCAGCAGCCGCCCGGGCCACCTTTCCTACAATGAGCAGTTCTTC
CASSRPGHLSYNEQFF
>TRBV28|TRBD1|TRBJ2-1|.|15
TGTGCCAGCAGTTTATGGGGGACAGGGGGAAATGAGCAGTTCTTC
CASSLWGTGGNEQFF
>TRBV2|TRBD1|TRBJ2-7|once|15
TGTGCCAGCAGTGGAGACAGGGCCTCCTCCTACGAGCAGTACTTC
CASSGDRASSYEQYF
>TRBV11-2|.|TRBJ2-3|once|14
TGTGCCAGCAGCTTAGGCTTCGGGACAGATACGCAGTATTTT
CASSLGFGTDTQYF
>TRBV29-1|.|TRBJ2-3|.|12
TGCAGCGCCTCCAGTCTCACAGATACGCAGTATTTT
CSASSLTDTQYF
>TRBV15|.|TRBJ2-1|.|13
TGTGCCACCAGCAGCGGGAGATCGGGTGAGCAGTTCTTC
CATSSGRSGEQFF
>TRBV2|TRBD1|TRBJ1-5|.|16
TGTGCCAGCAGTGACGAGGGGGACAGGGCGTATCAGCCCCAGCATTTT
CASSDEGDRAYQPQHF
>TRBV14|.|TRBJ2-2|few|13
TGTGCCAGCAGCCCACAGGCTACCGGGGAGCTGTTTTTT
CASSPQATGELFF
>TRBV28|TRBD2|TRBJ2-5|.|15
TGTGCCAGCACCTCTCGCGGGGGTAACCAAGAGACCCAGTACTTC
CASTSRGGNQETQYF
>TRBV10-3|.|TRBJ2-1|.|15
TGTGCCATCAGGCAACAGGGCATTGGGTACAATGAGCAGTTCTTC
CAIRQQGIGYNEQFF
>TRBV2|TRBD1|TRBJ1-2|.|15
TGTGCCAGCAACGACCGGGACAGGGGTAACTATGGCTACACCTTC
CASNDRDRGNYGYTF
>TRBV5-1|TRBD2|TRBJ2-2|.|16
TGCGCCAGCAGCTTCCTAGCGGGAGGTAACACCGGGGAGCTGTTTTTT
CASSFLAGGNTGELFF
>TRBV18|TRBD1|TRBJ2-5|.|16
TGTGCCAGCTCACCATTCGACAGGGTGAACCAAGAGACCCAGTACTTC
CASSPFDRVNQETQYF
>TRBV5-1|.|TRBJ2-2|.|14
TGCGCCAGCATACGGGACACCGGCGCCGGGGAGCTGTTTTTT
CASIRDTGAGELFF
>TRBV9|.|TRBJ2-2|.|16
TGTGCCAGCAGCGAGCGGAGGGCCCCGAACACCGGGGAGCTGTTTTTT
CASSERRAPNTGELFF
>TRBV19|.|TRBJ2-7|few|14
TGTGCCAGTGCCGGGGGCCCCAGCTCCTACGAGCAGTACTTC
CASAGGPSSYEQYF
>TRBV2|.|TRBJ2-5|.|14
TGTGCCAGCAGTGAGGAAGGGGTTTCAGAGACCCAGTACTTC
CASSEEGVSETQYF
>TRBV18|.|TRBJ2-3|once|12
TGTGCCAGCTCCCCCAGCACAGATACGCAGTATTTT
CASSPSTDTQYF
>TRBV4-2|.|TRBJ1-6|.|15
TGTGCCAGCAGCCAAGATCGGGCCGGCGATTCACCCCTCCACTTT
CASSQDRAGDSPLHF
>TRBV7-9|TRBD1|TRBJ2-5|.|15
TGTGCCAGCAGCTCGGTCGACAGGGACCAAGAGACCCAGTACTTC
CASSSVDRDQETQYF
>TRBV5-4|TRBD2|TRBJ2-5|.|15
TGTGCCAGCAGCTCAGGACTAGCGGATCAAGAGACCCAGTACTTC
CASSSGLADQETQYF
>TRBV6-5|.|TRBJ1-1|.|13
TGTGCCAGCAGGCCGGAGGTGAACACTGAAGCTTTCTTT
CASRPEVNTEAFF
>TRBV11-2|TRBD2|TRBJ2-3|.|14
TGTGCCAGCAGGGGACTAGCGGGAGTCAATACGCAGTATTTT
CASRGLAGVNTQYF
>TRBV5-5|.|TRBJ1-1|.|15
TGTGCCAGCAGCTTGGCCTCGGGGGGTATCGCTGAAGCTTTCTTT
CASSLASGGIAEAFF
>TRBV28|.|TRBJ1-5|.|11
TGTGCCAGCAGTTCCGATCAGCCCCAGCATTTT
CASSSDQPQHF
>TRBV7-8|.|TRBJ1-3|.|15
TGTGCCAGCAGCCCCCGGGAACTCTCTGGAAACACCATATATTTT
CASSPRELSGNTIYF
>TRBV6-1|.|TRBJ2-7|.|13
TGTGCCAGCAGCCACGGACACGACTACGAGCAGTACTTC
CASSHGHDYEQYF
>TRBV9|.|TRBJ2-3|.|15
TGTGCCAGCAGCGTAGAGGGTTGGGGCACAGATACGCAGTATTTT
CASSVEGWGTDTQYF
>TRBV6-1|TRBD1|TRBJ1-5|.|14
TGTGCCAGCAGATCCGGACAGGGGAATCAGCCCCAGCATTTT
CASRSGQGNQPQHF
>TRBV28|.|TRBJ2-4|.|15
TGTGCCAGCACCTTGGGCGGGACAGCAAAAAACATTCAGTACTTC
CASTLGGTAKNIQYF
>TRBV5-1|TRBD2|TRBJ2-1|.|18
TGCGCCAGCAGCTTGGCTAGCGGGGTTACGAGCTCCTACAATGAGCAGTTCTTC
CASSLASGVTSSYNEQFF
>TRBV7-9|.|TRBJ2-7|.|14
TGTGCCAGCAGCTTAGGGGTGGCGCTTTACGAGCAGTACTTC
CASSLGVALYEQYF
>TRBV11-2|.|TRBJ1-1|.|12
TGTGCCAGCACCTTAGGGGGGACTGAAGCTTTCTTT
CASTLGGTEAFF
>TRBV4-2|TRBD2|TRBJ2-2|once|16
TGTGCCAGCAGCTCCCGACTAGCGGGGGACACCGGGGAGCTGTTTTTT
CASSSRLAGDTGELFF
>TRBV5-8|.|TRBJ1-1|.|14
TGTGCCGGTACCGGCCGGGGAAGGGGCCCTGAAGCTTTCTTT
CAGTGRGRGPEAFF
>TRBV5-1|.|TRBJ1-6|.|12
TGCGCCAGCCGCCTGAGGGATTCACCTCTCCACTTT
CASRLRDSPLHF
>TRBV18|.|TRBJ1-4|.|14
TGTGCCAGCTCACTAGGACTGGCTAATGAAAAACTGTTTTTT
CASSLGLANEKLFF
>TRBV28|.|TRBJ2-5|.|11
TGTGCCAGCAGCGGACCGGAGACCCAGTACTTC
CASSGPETQYF
>TRBV6-5|.|TRBJ1-2|few|12
TGTGCCAGCAGCCCGGGTGGCTATGGCTACACCTTC
CASSPGGYGYTF
>TRBV6-5|TRBD1|TRBJ1-2|.|14
TGTGCCAGCATTATGACAGGGGGCCGTGCAGGCTACACCTTC
CASIMTGGRAGYTF
>TRBV7-6|.|TRBJ1-6|.|14
TGTGCCAGCAGCCAAGACGGGAATAATTCACCCCTCCACTTT
CASSQDGNNSPLHF
>TRBV28|.|TRBJ2-7|.|14
TGTGCCAGCAGTTTTCAGGGGGGCGGGTACGAGCAGTACTTC
CASSFQGGGYEQYF
>TRBV5-5|.|TRBJ2-3|.|14
TGTGCCAGCAGCCCTAGTCGGTTGACAGATACGCAGTATTTT
CASSPSRLTDTQYF